This is a list of T cell receptor beta chains from one sample in a study of blood T cell repertoires in COVID-19. Assay used: immunoSEQ multiplex PCR; TCRdb lists only in-frame clones, some missing. The profile shows 85,000 to 130,000 clones, 84% of them singletons. The sequenced material came from peripheral blood. The receptors were sampled from a woman aged 55-69 years with acute or convalescent COVID-19. CDR3s include the opening cysteine and the closing phenylalanine or tryptophan. A D gene is named only where the DNA matches it firmly. For some rows the clone size is stated as once, few or many, or as a class when expanded; others skip it.

d_call | j_call | clone_size | v_call | cdr3_nt | cdr3_aa
TRBD1 | TRBJ1-2 | once | TRBV6-6 | TGTGCCAGCAGTTTCGAACAGGGGTTGTCGGGCTACACCTTC | CASSFEQGLSGYTF
. | TRBJ1-3 | . | TRBV5-8 | TGTGCCAGCAGCCCCAGGGTCTCGAGCTCTGGAAACACCATATATTTT | CASSPRVSSSGNTIYF
TRBD1 | TRBJ2-7 | . | TRBV5-1 | TGCGCCAGCAGCCCCGGGACAGGTCGGGACGAGCAGTACTTC | CASSPGTGRDEQYF
. | TRBJ2-2 | . | TRBV18 | TGTGCCAGCTCTCAGGACTTCTTGAACACCGGGGAGCTGTTTTTT | CASSQDFLNTGELFF
. | TRBJ2-1 | . | TRBV7-3 | TGTGCCAGCAGCTTAGACAGCTCCTACAATGAGCAGTTCTTC | CASSLDSSYNEQFF
TRBD1 | TRBJ2-7 | . | TRBV6-5 | TGTGCCAGCAGTTACTCGATAACAGGGGGAAGCTACGAGCAGTACTTC | CASSYSITGGSYEQYF
. | TRBJ2-5 | . | TRBV18 | TGTGCCAGCTCACGCAGCGCCCAAGAGACCCAGTACTTC | CASSRSAQETQYF
. | TRBJ2-2 | . | TRBV14 | TGTGCCAGCAGCAACAGGGTGGTCGGGGAGCTGTTTTTT | CASSNRVVGELFF
TRBD2 | TRBJ2-5 | . | TRBV3-1/TRBV3-2 | TGTGCCAGCATGCGACTAGCGGAAGAGACCCAGTACTTC | CASMRLAEETQYF
TRBD1 | TRBJ1-6 | once | TRBV27 | TGTGCCAGCAGACCCGCCGGGACAGCCAATTCACCCCTCCACTTT | CASRPAGTANSPLHF
. | TRBJ1-1 | few | TRBV5-1 | TGCGCCAGCAGCTTGGACCACACTGCGGGCACTGAAGCTTTCTTT | CASSLDHTAGTEAFF
. | TRBJ1-2 | . | TRBV30 | TGTGCGGGGGCTCGCGGCCGGGGGGATTCGTATGGCTACACCTTC | CAGARGRGDSYGYTF
TRBD1 | TRBJ1-2 | . | TRBV5-4 | TGTGCCAGCAGCTTGGTGGTCGGGACAGGGGGCTCGTTTGGCTACACCTTC | CASSLVVGTGGSFGYTF
. | TRBJ1-2 | . | TRBV9 | TGTGCCAGCAGCGTAGATCTCGGGAGGGGCGACACCTATGGCTACACCTTC | CASSVDLGRGDTYGYTF
. | TRBJ1-2 | . | TRBV19 | TGTGCCAGTAGTGGCCTTCGGCAGGATAGTATCTATGGCTACACCTTC | CASSGLRQDSIYGYTF
TRBD1 | TRBJ1-2 | . | TRBV3-1/TRBV3-2 | TGTGCCAGCAGCCTCCCCGGGACAGGGAAGGATGGCTACACCTTC | CASSLPGTGKDGYTF
. | TRBJ2-7 | . | TRBV28 | TGTGCCAGCACCTCCCCGGCTGGTTCGGGCTCCTACGAGCAGTACTTC | CASTSPAGSGSYEQYF
. | TRBJ2-1 | few | TRBV7-8 | TGTGCCAGCAGCAGGACTCTCGACACCAGCAATGAGCAGTTCTTC | CASSRTLDTSNEQFF
TRBD1 | TRBJ1-4 | . | TRBV5-1 | TGCGCCAGCAGCTTGGGGGACAGCGAAAAACTGTTTTTT | CASSLGDSEKLFF
. | TRBJ2-1 | . | TRBV11-2 | TGTGCCAGCAGCTTACTTACGGACGCGGGCAATGAGCAGTTCTTC | CASSLLTDAGNEQFF
. | TRBJ2-7 | once | TRBV21-1 | TGTGCCAGCAGCAGGAGGGGTCTAATGGACCGCGAGCAGTACTTC | CASSRRGLMDREQYF
. | TRBJ2-7 | . | TRBV12-3/TRBV12-4 | TGTGCCAGCAGTGCTTACCACCCGGGGGAGCAGTACTTC | CASSAYHPGEQYF
. | TRBJ2-1 | . | TRBV10-3 | TGTGCCATCAGAGGGGGAGATGAGCAGTTCTTC | CAIRGGDEQFF
. | TRBJ1-2 | . | TRBV5-1 | TGCGCCAGCAGCCCCTCAACAGGGTTCTATGGCTACACCTTC | CASSPSTGFYGYTF
. | TRBJ2-7 | . | TRBV7-7 | TGTGCCAGCACCCCAATAAACACAGGGACCTCCTACGAGCAGTACTTC | CASTPINTGTSYEQYF
TRBD1 | TRBJ1-1 | few | TRBV5-1 | TGCGCCAGCAGCGCCGGGACAGGGAACACTGAAGCTTTCTTT | CASSAGTGNTEAFF
. | TRBJ2-7 | . | TRBV27 | TGTGCCAGCAGTTTTTACGACAGGCTGTACGAGCAGTACTTC | CASSFYDRLYEQYF
TRBD1 | TRBJ1-6 | . | TRBV5-4 | TGTGCCAGCAGCGTGGACAGGCTTTATAATTCACCCCTCCACTTT | CASSVDRLYNSPLHF
. | TRBJ2-3 | . | TRBV7-9 | TGTGCCAGCGCCGCACGGGACTCCCCGCAGAATACGCAGTATTTT | CASAARDSPQNTQYF
TRBD2 | TRBJ2-3 | . | TRBV6-5 | TGTGCCAGCAGTTACTCCAGCGGGGGCAGCACAGATACGCAGTATTTT | CASSYSSGGSTDTQYF
. | TRBJ2-1 | . | TRBV7-2 | TGTGCCAGCAGCTTTCGCGGGGGCTCCTCCTACAATGAGCAGTTCTTC | CASSFRGGSSYNEQFF
TRBD1 | TRBJ2-7 | . | TRBV28 | TGTGCCAGCAGTTTAAGGCCAGGGGGCTTCTACGAGCAGTACTTC | CASSLRPGGFYEQYF
TRBD1 | TRBJ2-1 | . | TRBV20-1 | TGCAGTGCTGGACAGGGAGATGAGCAGTTCTTC | CSAGQGDEQFF
. | TRBJ1-1 | . | TRBV19 | TGTGCCAGTAGTATAGGAGGGCGGAGGACTGAAGCTTTCTTT | CASSIGGRRTEAFF
TRBD2 | TRBJ2-1 | . | TRBV2 | TGTGCCAGCAGGGGACTAGCGGGGAGCTCCTACAATGAGCAGTTCTTC | CASRGLAGSSYNEQFF
. | TRBJ1-2 | . | TRBV5-6 | TGTGCCAGCAGCTTTACACTCGGGCAGGGAAGCGGCTACACCTTC | CASSFTLGQGSGYTF
TRBD2 | TRBJ2-7 | once | TRBV6-5 | TGTGCCAGCAGGGGGGGACTAGCGGGAGCCTACGAGCAGTACTTC | CASRGGLAGAYEQYF
. | TRBJ2-2 | . | TRBV20-1 | TGCAGTGCTAGTCCCCTAGTTGGGACCGGGGAGCTGTTTTTT | CSASPLVGTGELFF
TRBD1 | TRBJ1-4 | . | TRBV9 | TGTGCCAGCAGCATAGGACAGGGAGCAAAACTGTTTTTT | CASSIGQGAKLFF
. | TRBJ1-5 | . | TRBV3-1/TRBV3-2 | TGTGCCAGCAGCCGATCCGCGGGGGTGTGGGAGCCCCAGCATTTT | CASSRSAGVWEPQHF